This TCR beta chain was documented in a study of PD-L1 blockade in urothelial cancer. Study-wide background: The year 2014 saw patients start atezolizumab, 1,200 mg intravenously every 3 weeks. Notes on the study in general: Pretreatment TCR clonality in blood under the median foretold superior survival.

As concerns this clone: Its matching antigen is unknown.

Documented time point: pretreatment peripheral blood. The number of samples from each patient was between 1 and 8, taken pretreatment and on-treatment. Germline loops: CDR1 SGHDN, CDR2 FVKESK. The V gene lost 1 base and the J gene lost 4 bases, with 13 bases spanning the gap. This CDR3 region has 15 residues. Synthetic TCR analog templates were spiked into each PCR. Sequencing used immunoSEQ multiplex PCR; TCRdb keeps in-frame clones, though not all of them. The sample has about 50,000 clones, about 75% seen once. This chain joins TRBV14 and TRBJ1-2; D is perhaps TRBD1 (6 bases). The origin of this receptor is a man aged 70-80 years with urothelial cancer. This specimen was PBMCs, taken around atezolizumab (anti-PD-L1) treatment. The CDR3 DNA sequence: TGTGCCAGCAGCCAAGTGCGGGGGACAAGCTATGGCTACACCTTC. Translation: CASSQVRGTSYGYTF.